This T cell receptor (beta chain) was recorded in a study of beta chain features in type 1 diabetes (dated by TCRdb to 2016 to 2019). Some background on the complete study: No differences in mean age, gender distribution, total cell number or subset yield were found between patients and healthy donors. Across all samples, some 110,000,000 sorted cells were examined, and cell number per subset correlated strongly with RNA yield. In the study, recently diagnosed type 1 diabetes patients and matched healthy donors were compared on the TCRB repertoires of their sorted circulating CD4+ T cell subsets. Regulatory and stem cell-like memory subsets were isolated from only 8 patients and roughly eight healthy donors, whereas naive and central memory subsets came from all 28 donors.

V is clipped by 4 bases and J by 7 bases, and the sequence between their germline boundaries is 14 bases long. The germline V gene encodes CDR1 SNHLY and CDR2 FYNNEI. Including the terminal cysteine and phenylalanine, the CDR3 comprises 15 residues. The sequence is cut down to CDR3 DNA, 45 bases in frame from base 1. The High Capacity cDNA Reverse Transcription Kit was used to reverse transcribe all of the isolated RNA, meaning that expressed TCRB transcripts were what got sequenced. Deep immunoSEQ sequencing was applied to naive, central memory and regulatory T cell samples, giving an average of roughly 3.6 million total reads per sample. After sorted cells were lysed in RLT buffer, RNA was extracted with DNase-treated RNeasy Micro or Mini kits, with the choice depending on cell number. To prevent cross-contamination, every cell subset was processed on its own, while patient and healthy donor samples were processed together. TCRB sequences were amplified from cDNA with the immunoSEQ multiplex PCR, producing 87-bp fragments spanning the CDR3 region. Sequencing of the amplicons was performed on the Illumina HiSeq platform. As for the original processing: PCR bias was computationally corrected using synthetic template baselines, reads within Hamming distance 2 were collapsed, and singletons that could not be merged were discarded. Reads were aligned to IMGT to assign V, D and J genes, CDR3 length, and insertions or deletions at six rearrangement sites. Within each subset, clonotype counts were normalized to the number of sorted cells before true diversity and Gini coefficients were calculated with the tcR R package. The overlap coefficient, calculated on TCRB nucleotide sequences, was used to measure repertoire sharing. As a proxy for the pre-selection repertoire, out-of-frame TCRB sequences from naive cells were analyzed. This is the immuneACCESS table as TCRdb keeps it, with only in-frame sequences that have V and J called. A part of the clones is gone; compared with another copy, unresolved V genes explain less than half, and the rest is unexplained. The D gene and trimming were derived from the DNA, and the V and J assignments and clone size from that table. In all, the sample holds about 360,000 clones, and roughly 12% of those were seen once. Around 0.015% of the sample rests with the top ten.

This clone was detected a few times. Its target antigen remains unknown. The input lacks base qualities; no much larger clone sits a single base away. The investigation overall reported the following: Naive, central memory and regulatory TCRB repertoires appeared more similar among patients than among healthy donors. Fewer insertions and more nucleotide deletions at VDJ recombination sites were observed in patients with type 1 diabetes, implying thymic rearrangement abnormalities. PCR may preferentially amplify shorter templates, but because patient and control samples were amplified and corrected together, any resulting skew would affect both groups equally. Sequencing cDNA rather than genomic DNA could over-represent highly expressing activated cells, although activation and CD3 levels did not differ between groups. Only small numbers of individuals were included in the HLA sub-analyses, which left unresolved whether HLA type had any influence on TCRB rearrangement. In all four CD4+ subsets, TCRB CDR3 length was moderately but significantly shorter in type 1 diabetes patients.

From each donor, a single peripheral blood sample of 100 to 150 mL on average was drawn into heparinised tubes. Using a panel that included CD45RO, CCR7, CD25, CD127, CD95 and CD27, naive, central memory, regulatory and stem cell-like memory CD4+ T cells were sorted on a BD FACSAria II. Purity was above 95% for every sorted population. PBMCs were isolated right away by Lymphoprep density gradient centrifugation and were stained directly, without culture. So that batch effects would be minimized, each experiment stained and sorted samples in pairs, pairing one healthy donor with one patient. The TCR originated in a man aged 18 to 30 in good health. Here the chain combines TRBV2 and TRBJ1-6; 6 matching bases give a weak D call of TRBD1. Sequenced sample: naive CD4+ T cells from blood. The cell subset or site tag for this specimen amounts to: true naive CD4+ T cells. The CDR3 protein sequence reads: CASSVRTAENSPLHF. The nucleotide sequence reads as follows: TGTGCCAGCAGTGTTAGGACAGCGGAAAATTCACCCCTCCACTTT.